The 14 T cell receptor beta chains below all came from one sample that was sequenced in a study of CD8+ T cells in alopecia areata. Sequencing templates came from extracted RNA that was reverse transcribed into cDNA. Sequencing used immunoSEQ multiplex PCR; TCRdb keeps in-frame clones, though not all of them. Here the sample spans 210,000 or so clones, more than 60% being singletons. The treatment is: oral pan-JAK inhibitor, 5-10 mg twice daily. The sample was CD4+ T cells sorted from blood, taken at week 44, from a patient treated with tofacitinib. The origin of the receptors is a human donor with alopecia areata.

The chain is built from TRBV5-6 and TRBJ2-7; the D gene is possibly TRBD2 (6 bases). Trimming pared 0 bases from V and 7 bases from J, leaving 11 bases between. The CDR3 totals 13 residues. Germline V lookup: CDR1 SGHDT, CDR2 YYEEEE. For the CDR3, the DNA is TGTGCCAGCAGCTTGGAGCGGAGGGCAGAGCAGTACTTC. The encoded protein is CASSLERRAEQYF. Full variable domain (remainder filled in from reference TRBV5-6 and TRBJ2-7): DAGVTQSPTHLIKTRGQQVTLRCSPKSGHDTVSWYQQALGQGPQFIFQYYEEEERQRGNFPDRFSGHQFPNYSSELNVNALLLGDSALYLCASSLERRAEQYFGPGTRLTVT.

A word on this clone: This sample includes further DNA sequences coding for the same CDR3. The chain joins TRBV29-1 to TRBJ1-1; no reliable D call. Trimming removed 5 bases from V and 0 bases from J, with 7 bases in between. The germline V gene encodes CDR1 SQVTM and CDR2 ANQGSEA. CDR3 size: 12 residues. The CDR3 loop is CSVPGLNTEAFF. Here the CDR3 DNA reads TGCAGCGTTCCTGGATTGAACACTGAAGCTTTCTTT.

The CDR3 DNA follows: TGTGCCAGCAGTGATGGACAGGGTGTCTCTGGGGCCAACGTCCTGACTTTC. Protein product: CASSDGQGVSGANVLTF. The chain has TRBV2 and TRBJ2-6; the match to TRBD1 covers 8 bases. Germline CDR1 and CDR2: SNHLY and FYNNEI. The V gene end was trimmed by 3 bases and the J gene end by 0 bases; junction bases not matched to a gene: 4. CDR3 length equals 17 residues.

The chain couples TRBV5-1 to TRBJ1-2, with no clear D. With 0 bases removed from V and 2 bases from J, the gap between germline ends came to 14 bases. Germline V lookup: CDR1 SGHRS, CDR2 YFSETQ. CDR3 length: 16 residues. CDR3 loop: CASSLDGATINYGYTF. The CDR3 DNA follows: TGCGCCAGCAGCTTGGATGGAGCGACTATCAACTATGGCTACACCTTC.

A few counts support this clone. The V call is TRBV7-2, the J call TRBJ2-7; TRBD2 agrees at 8 bases. The germline V gene has CDR1 SGHTA and CDR2 FQGNSA. The CDR3 contains 15 residues. The junction had 5 bases not matched to a gene; V was cut back by 1 base and J by 3 bases. The CDR3 sequence is CASSLVGSGVYEQYF. In DNA, the CDR3 is TGTGCCAGCAGCTTAGTAGGTAGCGGGGTCTACGAGCAGTACTTC.

This clone came up a few times. This sequence joins TRBV29-1 and TRBJ1-5, with D tentatively TRBD1 (5 bases). The germline CDR1 and CDR2 sequences are SQVTM and ANQGSEA. The CDR3 is 13 residues long. Trimming pared 4 bases from V and 3 bases from J, leaving 10 bases between. The CDR3 coding sequence is TGCAGCGTTGGGGACCGCCACAATCAGCCCCAGCATTTT. Protein product: CSVGDRHNQPQHF.

The rearrangement joins TRBV7-2 to TRBJ2-5, with D possibly being TRBD2 (7 bases). Germline CDR1 reads SGHTA; CDR2 reads FQGNSA. CDR3 length: 15 residues. Trimming left V 4 bases short and J 5 bases short, with 17 bases between. CDR3 amino acids: CASSYSGGPGETQYF. The CDR3 nucleotides read TGTGCCAGCAGCTACTCGGGGGGCCCCGGGGAGACCCAGTACTTC.

J is TRBJ1-2 and V is TRBV15; 9 bases line up with TRBD1. This CDR3 is built from 15 residues. Germline V gene lookup returns CDR1 LNHNV and CDR2 YYDKDF (reference sequence). The V gene end was trimmed by 2 bases and the J gene end by 5 bases; junction bases not matched to a gene: 6. DNA for the CDR3: TGTGCCACCAGCAGACCGAGGGGACAGGGTTATGGCTACACCTTC. It encodes CATSRPRGQGYGYTF.

This clone was counted a few times. Just one base apart from a much larger clone, this may be a read error. The chain carries TRBV5-4 and TRBJ2-3; D is undetermined. V was shortened by 2 bases and J by 2 bases, with 0 bases between the two germline ends. CDR3 length equals 11 residues. Germline CDR1 SGHNT, CDR2 YYREEE (reference sequence). DNA for the CDR3: TGTGCCAGCAGCTTCACAGATACGCAGTATTTT. Protein product: CASSFTDTQYF.

This clone turned up a few times. This chain joins TRBV25-1 and TRBJ2-1, with D possibly matching TRBD2 (5 bases). The CDR3 loop spans 13 amino acids. V was pared by 3 bases and J by 12 bases, with 15 bases between. Germline V lookup: CDR1 MGHDK, CDR2 SYGVNS. The CDR3: CASSDSLRRGQFF. CDR3 bases: TGTGCCAGCAGTGATTCTTTGAGACGGGGGCAGTTCTTC.

This clone was found a few times. This chain links TRBV29-1 with TRBJ2-6, with D perhaps matching TRBD1 (6 bases). Germline V gene lookup returns CDR1 SQVTM and CDR2 ANQGSEA. Trimming stripped 5 bases from V and 0 bases from J, with 14 bases between. CDR3 length: 16 amino acids. The CDR3 nucleotides are TGCAGCGTTCGGACAGTCGGAACCTCTGGGGCCAACGTCCTGACTTTC. Protein sequence: CSVRTVGTSGANVLTF.

In DNA form, the CDR3 reads TGTGCCTGGAGTGTACGACAGCTGAACACTGAAGCTTTCTTT. This codes for CAWSVRQLNTEAFF. The gene calls are TRBV30 and TRBJ1-1, with TRBD1 as a possible D gene (5 bases). V was cut by 0 bases and J by 0 bases, with 8 bases left in between. CDR1 and CDR2 (germline): GTSNPN, SVGIG (reference sequence). CDR3 length equals 14 residues.

V is TRBV15 and J is TRBJ2-3; D not resolved. CDR1 LNHNV and CDR2 YYDKDF come from the germline V gene (reference sequence). Trimming took 3 bases from V and 1 from J, leaving 8 bases between them. This CDR3 comprises 14 residues. The CDR3 DNA reads TGTGCCACCAGCAGGACGGCCGGCACAGATACGCAGTATTTT. Its protein is CATSRTAGTDTQYF.

This clone came up once. The chain links TRBV11-3 to TRBJ2-7, with 7 nucleotides matching TRBD1. Germline V lookup: CDR1 SGHNT, CDR2 YENEEA. V lost 1 base, J lost 1 base, and 4 bases stayed unmatched. This CDR3 region has 15 residues. This CDR3 is CASSLGVQGSYEQYF. The CDR3 DNA is TGTGCCAGCAGCTTAGGGGTACAGGGGTCCTACGAGCAGTACTTC.